The sequence of this TCR beta chain was determined in a study of blood T cell repertoires in COVID-19 (dated by TCRdb to about 2020). Background for the entire study: Samples covering the acute and convalescent phases of COVID-19 were provided by collaborators in the United States, Italy and Spain. The material from the prospective study consisted of cDNA or gDNA derived from T cells, B-cell-depleted T cells, or PBMCs. Subjects who had been exposed to COVID-19, were actively infected with it, or had recovered from it provided the deeply sampled blood TCRbeta repertoires that made up the dataset. The repertoires were released in a freely available public database meant as a resource for research on the immune response to SARS-CoV-2. The samples were drawn from the first 160 participants of the ongoing ImmuneRACE study and from under 1,500 subjects provided by 6 global collaborators. Nearly every sample came with metadata listing a de-identified subject ID, COVID-19 status, age in years and sex. Where HLA class I and class II types were available, the types were taken from metadata supplied by the sample provider, not from assay-based typing.

TCRbeta CDR3 regions were amplified from genomic DNA using the immunoSEQ Assay, a bias-controlled multiplex PCR. Concerning the study's data processing: Nucleated cell counts per sample were estimated from amplification of reference gene primers within the assay. To quantify the absolute abundance of each unique TCRbeta CDR3 rearrangement, sequence reads were collapsed and filtered. Productive Simpson clonality was computed per sample as the square root of Simpson's diversity index over productive rearrangements. Not all clones reach the TCRdb copy of this immuneACCESS table, which keeps in-frame sequences only. Checked studies attribute under half of the gap to unresolved V genes and leave the rest unexplained. D and trimming were read from the DNA, whereas the V and J calls and clone size are those reported in that table. The sample includes approximately 170,000 clones, with roughly 83% observed a single time. Roughly 3% of the sample rests with the top ten.

V lost 2 bases and J lost 0 bases; the stretch between them is 7 bases long. Inclusive of the bounding cysteine and phenylalanine, the CDR3 is 14 residues long. This entry keeps only the CDR3 DNA: 42 bases, framed from base 1. In the germline V gene (reference sequence), CDR1 corresponds to SEHNR and CDR2 to FQNEAQ. In the prospective study, participants were roughly 18 to 100 years old, resided in about two dozen geographic areas of the United States, and were enrolled through a virtual design. In the prospective study, cohorts were assigned on the basis of participant-reported clinical history obtained from a screening survey and a study questionnaire. ImmuneRACE Cohort 3 recovered participants were defined by two consecutive negative NP/OP PCR tests, healthcare professional clearance, or symptom resolution. In the prospective study, mobile phlebotomists collected whole blood, serum and a nasopharyngeal or oropharyngeal swab from each participant. Over a roughly 2-month period, participants in the prospective study had the option of providing additional blood draws and questionnaires. Blood samples from the prospective study were shipped frozen or at room temperature prior to DNA extraction.

As concerns this clone: Its antigen remains undetermined. Nothing much larger sits one base from this clone, and base qualities are not available.

General conclusions and limits of the study: The quantity of clinical and demographic metadata differed by source and by participant and was supplied without curation.

Sequences were obtained from PBMCs or T cells enriched from blood (not recorded which). The receptor was derived from a woman in her 30s who had recovered from COVID-19. The rearrangement combines TRBV7-9 with TRBJ2-5; the D gene lacks a confident call. The sequenced DNA is TGTGCCAGCAGCTTACCAGACTACCAAGAGACCCAGTACTTC. Its protein reads: CASSLPDYQETQYF.